This TCR beta chain was recovered during a study of T-cell reconstitution after alpha-beta-depleted transplantation in children. This clonotype was seen a handful of times. This CDR3 contains 14 residues. Deletions cut 4 bases from V and 5 bases from J, with 14 bases between. Germline CDR1 is DFQATT and CDR2 is SNEGSKA (reference sequence). A TCRbeta library incorporating unique molecular identifiers was prepared. TCRdb re-derived calls from the PCR reads in MiXCR, one entry per CDR3 protein. Altogether 600,000 to 700,000 distinct CDR3 sequences are present, around 17% being singletons, with the ten largest covering about 1.1%.

The chain uses TRBV20-1 and TRBJ2-2, with D perhaps being TRBD1 or TRBD2 (6 bases each). The sequenced sample was PBMCs from the stem cell graft donor, obtained from the stem cell graft. The clonotype was recovered from a human donor who donated a stem cell graft to a child with acute myeloid leukemia. DNA for the CDR3: TGCAGTGCTAACGTCGGGGGCCGTACCGGGGAGCTGTTTTTT. This codes for CSANVGGRTGELFF.